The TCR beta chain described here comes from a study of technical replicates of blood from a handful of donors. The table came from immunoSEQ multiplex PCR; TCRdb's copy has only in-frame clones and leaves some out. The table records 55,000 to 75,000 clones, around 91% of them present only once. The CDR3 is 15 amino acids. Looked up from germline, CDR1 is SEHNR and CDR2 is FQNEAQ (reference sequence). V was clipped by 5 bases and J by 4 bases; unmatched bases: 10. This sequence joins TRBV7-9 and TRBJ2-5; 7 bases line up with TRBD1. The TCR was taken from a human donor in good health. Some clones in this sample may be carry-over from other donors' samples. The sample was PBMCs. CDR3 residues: CASSGGQLLGETQYF. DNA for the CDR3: TGTGCCAGCAGCGGGGGACAGCTCTTGGGAGAGACCCAGTACTTC. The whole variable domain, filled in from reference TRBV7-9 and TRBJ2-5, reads DTGVSQNPRHKITKRGQNVTFRCDPISEHNRLYWYRQTLGQGPEFLTYFQNEAQLEKSRLLSDRFSAERPKGSFSTLEIQRTEQGDSAMYLCASSGGQLLGETQYFGPGTRLLVL.